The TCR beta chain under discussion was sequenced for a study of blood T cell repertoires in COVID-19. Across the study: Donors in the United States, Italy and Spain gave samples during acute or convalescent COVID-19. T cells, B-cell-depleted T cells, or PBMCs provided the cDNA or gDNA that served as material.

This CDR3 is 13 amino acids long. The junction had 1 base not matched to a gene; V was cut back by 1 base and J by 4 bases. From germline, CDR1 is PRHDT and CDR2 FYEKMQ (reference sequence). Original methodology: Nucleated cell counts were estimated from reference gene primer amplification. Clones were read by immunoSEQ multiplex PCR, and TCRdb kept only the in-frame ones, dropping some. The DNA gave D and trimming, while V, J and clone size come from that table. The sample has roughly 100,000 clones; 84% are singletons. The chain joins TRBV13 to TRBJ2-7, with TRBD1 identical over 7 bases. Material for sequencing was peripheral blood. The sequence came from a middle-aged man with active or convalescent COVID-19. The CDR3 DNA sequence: TGTGCCAGCAGCTTAGACAGGGGTTACGAGCAGTACTTC. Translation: CASSLDRGYEQYF.